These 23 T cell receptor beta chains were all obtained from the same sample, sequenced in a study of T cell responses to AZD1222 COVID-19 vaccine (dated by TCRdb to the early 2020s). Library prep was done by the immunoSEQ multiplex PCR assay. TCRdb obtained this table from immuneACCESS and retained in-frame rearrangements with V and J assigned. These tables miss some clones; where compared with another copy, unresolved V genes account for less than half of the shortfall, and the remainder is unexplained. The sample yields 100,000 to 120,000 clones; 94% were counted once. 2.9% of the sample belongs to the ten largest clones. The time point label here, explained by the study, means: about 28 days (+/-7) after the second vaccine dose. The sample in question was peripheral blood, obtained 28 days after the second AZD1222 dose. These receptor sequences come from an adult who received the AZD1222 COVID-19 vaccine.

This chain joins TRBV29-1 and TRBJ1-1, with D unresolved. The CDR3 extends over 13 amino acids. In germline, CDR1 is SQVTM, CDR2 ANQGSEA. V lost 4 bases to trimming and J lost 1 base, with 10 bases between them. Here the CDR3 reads CSVVRTGNTEAFF. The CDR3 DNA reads TGCAGCGTTGTACGGACGGGGAACACTGAAGCTTTCTTT.

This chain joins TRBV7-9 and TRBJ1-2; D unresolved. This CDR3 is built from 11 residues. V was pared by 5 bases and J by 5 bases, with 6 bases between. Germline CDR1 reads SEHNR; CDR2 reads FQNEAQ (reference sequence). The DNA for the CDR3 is TGTGCCAGCAGCGCCGAATATGGCTACACCTTC. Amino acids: CASSAEYGYTF.

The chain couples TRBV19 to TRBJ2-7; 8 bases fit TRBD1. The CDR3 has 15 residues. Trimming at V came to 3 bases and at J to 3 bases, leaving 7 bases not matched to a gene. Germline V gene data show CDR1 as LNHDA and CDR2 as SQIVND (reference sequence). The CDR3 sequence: CASSMTQGAFYEQYF. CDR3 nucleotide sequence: TGTGCCAGTAGTATGACTCAGGGGGCCTTCTACGAGCAGTACTTC.

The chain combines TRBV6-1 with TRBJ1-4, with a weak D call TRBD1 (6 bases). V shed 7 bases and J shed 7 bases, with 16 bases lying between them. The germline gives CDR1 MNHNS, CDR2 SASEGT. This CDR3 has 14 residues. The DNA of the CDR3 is TGTGCCAGCAACTCACAGGGCTTCGGTGAAAAACTGTTTTTT. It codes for CASNSQGFGEKLFF.

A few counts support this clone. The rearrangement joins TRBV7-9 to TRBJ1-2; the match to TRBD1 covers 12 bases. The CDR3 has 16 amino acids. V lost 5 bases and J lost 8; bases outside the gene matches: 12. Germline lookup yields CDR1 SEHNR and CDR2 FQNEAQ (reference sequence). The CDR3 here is CASSLYRDRGRKGYTF. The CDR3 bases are TGTGCCAGCAGCCTATACCGGGACAGGGGGCGGAAAGGCTACACCTTC.

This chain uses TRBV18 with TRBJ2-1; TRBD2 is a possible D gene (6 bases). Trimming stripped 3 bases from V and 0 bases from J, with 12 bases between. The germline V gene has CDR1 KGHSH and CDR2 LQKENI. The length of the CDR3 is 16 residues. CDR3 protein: CASSPPRGSSYNEQFF. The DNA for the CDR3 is TGTGCCAGCTCACCTCCGCGGGGCAGCTCCTACAATGAGCAGTTCTTC.

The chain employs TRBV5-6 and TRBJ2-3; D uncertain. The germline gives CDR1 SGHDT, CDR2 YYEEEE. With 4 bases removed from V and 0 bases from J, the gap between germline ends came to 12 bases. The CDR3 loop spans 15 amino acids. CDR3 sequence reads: CASSLRTHSTDTQYF. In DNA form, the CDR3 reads TGTGCCAGCAGCCTGAGGACGCATAGCACAGATACGCAGTATTTT.

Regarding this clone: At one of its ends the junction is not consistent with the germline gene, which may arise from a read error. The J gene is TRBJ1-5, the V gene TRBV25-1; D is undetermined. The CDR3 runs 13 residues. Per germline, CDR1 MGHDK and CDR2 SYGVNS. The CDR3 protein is CASGDRSNQPQHF. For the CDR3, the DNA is TGTGCCAGCGGTGATCGTAGCAATCAGCCCCAGCATTTT.

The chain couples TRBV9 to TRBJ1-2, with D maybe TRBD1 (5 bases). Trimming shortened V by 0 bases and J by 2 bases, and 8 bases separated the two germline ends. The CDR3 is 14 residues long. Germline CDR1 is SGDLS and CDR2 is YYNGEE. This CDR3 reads CASSVEGNNYGYTF. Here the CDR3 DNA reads TGTGCCAGCAGCGTAGAGGGGAACAACTATGGCTACACCTTC. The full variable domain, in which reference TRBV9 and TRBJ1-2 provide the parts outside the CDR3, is DSGVTQTPKHLITATGQRVTLRCSPRSGDLSVYWYQQSLDQGLQFLIQYYNGEERAKGNILERFSAQQFPDLHSELNLSSLELGDSALYFCASSVEGNNYGYTFGSGTRLTVV.

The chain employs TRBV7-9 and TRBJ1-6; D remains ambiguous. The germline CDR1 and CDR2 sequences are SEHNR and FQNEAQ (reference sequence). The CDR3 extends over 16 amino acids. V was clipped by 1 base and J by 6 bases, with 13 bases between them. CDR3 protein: CASSLEGPSGNSPLHF. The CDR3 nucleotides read TGTGCCAGCAGCTTAGAGGGCCCCTCCGGTAATTCACCCCTCCACTTT.

CDR3 region: CASSLAGMNTEAFF. CDR3 coding DNA: TGTGCCAGCAGCTTGGCAGGGATGAACACTGAAGCTTTCTTT. The rearrangement uses TRBV11-3 and TRBJ1-1, with D possibly matching TRBD1 (5 bases). V was clipped by 3 bases and J by 0 bases, with 8 bases between them. CDR3 size: 14 residues. The germline V gene encodes CDR1 SGHNT and CDR2 YENEEA.

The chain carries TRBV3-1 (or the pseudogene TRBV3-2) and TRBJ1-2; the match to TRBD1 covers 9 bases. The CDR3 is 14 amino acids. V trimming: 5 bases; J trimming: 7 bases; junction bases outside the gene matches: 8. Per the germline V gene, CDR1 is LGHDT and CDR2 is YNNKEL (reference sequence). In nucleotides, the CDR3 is TGTGCCAGCAGCACCCGGGACAGGGAGTCTGGCTACACCTTC. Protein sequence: CASSTRDRESGYTF.

CDR3 amino acids: CASSRQGAVTGELFF. The DNA for the CDR3 is TGTGCCAGTAGTAGACAGGGGGCCGTCACCGGGGAGCTGTTTTTT. This rearrangement joins TRBV19 to TRBJ2-2; 10 nucleotides match TRBD1. V lost 4 bases, J lost 4 bases, and 3 bases stayed unmatched. CDR3 length: 15 amino acids. Germline values: CDR1 LNHDA, CDR2 SQIVND (reference sequence).

Here the CDR3 reads CAISESPLGRAFF. In DNA form, the CDR3 reads TGTGCCATCAGTGAATCCCCCTTGGGGCGAGCTTTCTTT. The rearrangement uses TRBV10-3 and TRBJ1-1, with D possibly TRBD1 on 5 matching bases. Trimming left V 3 bases short and J 10 bases short, with 15 bases between. Germline values: CDR1 ENHRY, CDR2 SYGVKD. The CDR3 runs to 13 residues.

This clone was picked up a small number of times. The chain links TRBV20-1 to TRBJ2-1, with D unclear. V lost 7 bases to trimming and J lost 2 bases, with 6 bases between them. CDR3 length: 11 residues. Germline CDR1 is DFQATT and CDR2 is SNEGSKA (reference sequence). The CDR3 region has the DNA TGCAGTGTGTCACCCTACAATGAGCAGTTCTTC. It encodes CSVSPYNEQFF.

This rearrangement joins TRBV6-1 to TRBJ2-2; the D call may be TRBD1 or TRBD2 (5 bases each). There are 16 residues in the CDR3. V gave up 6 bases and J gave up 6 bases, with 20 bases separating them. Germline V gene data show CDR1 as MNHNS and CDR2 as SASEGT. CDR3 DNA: TGTGCCAGCAGAGAATTGGACGGATGGGACGCCGGGGAGCTGTTTTTT. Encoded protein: CASRELDGWDAGELFF.

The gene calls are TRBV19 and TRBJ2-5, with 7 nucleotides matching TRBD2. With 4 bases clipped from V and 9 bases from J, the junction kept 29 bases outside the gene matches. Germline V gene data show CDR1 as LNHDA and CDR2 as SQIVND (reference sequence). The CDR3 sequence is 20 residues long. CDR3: CASSRPGGNDPQMAGRPQYF. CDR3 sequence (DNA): TGTGCCAGTAGTAGACCCGGGGGGAACGATCCCCAAATGGCTGGGAGACCCCAGTACTTC.

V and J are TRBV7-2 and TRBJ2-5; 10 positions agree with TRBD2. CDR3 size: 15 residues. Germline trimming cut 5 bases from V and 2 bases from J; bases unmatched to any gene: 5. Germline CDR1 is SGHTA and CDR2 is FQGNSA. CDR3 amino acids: CASSPWTSGQETQYF. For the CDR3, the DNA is TGTGCCAGCAGCCCCTGGACTAGCGGACAAGAGACCCAGTACTTC.

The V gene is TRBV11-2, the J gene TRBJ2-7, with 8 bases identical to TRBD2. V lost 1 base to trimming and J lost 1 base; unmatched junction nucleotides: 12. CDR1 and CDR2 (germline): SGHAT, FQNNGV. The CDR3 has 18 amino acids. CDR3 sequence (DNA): TGTGCCAGCAGCTTAGGGTTAGCGGGACAACCAGGGTCCTACGAGCAGTACTTC. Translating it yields CASSLGLAGQPGSYEQYF.

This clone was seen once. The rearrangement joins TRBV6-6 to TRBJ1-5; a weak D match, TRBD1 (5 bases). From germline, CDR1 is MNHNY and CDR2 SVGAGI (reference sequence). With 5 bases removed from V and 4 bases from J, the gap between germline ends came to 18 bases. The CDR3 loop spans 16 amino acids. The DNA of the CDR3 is TGTGCCAGCAGTCCGTCGGGGCCCAATTTAAATCAGCCCCAGCATTTT. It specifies CASSPSGPNLNQPQHF.

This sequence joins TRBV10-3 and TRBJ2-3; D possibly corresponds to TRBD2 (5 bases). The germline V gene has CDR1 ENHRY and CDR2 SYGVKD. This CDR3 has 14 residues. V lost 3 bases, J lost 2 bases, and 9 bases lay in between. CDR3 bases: TGTGCCATCAGTGATTCGGGAATCACAGATACGCAGTATTTT. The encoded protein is CAISDSGITDTQYF.

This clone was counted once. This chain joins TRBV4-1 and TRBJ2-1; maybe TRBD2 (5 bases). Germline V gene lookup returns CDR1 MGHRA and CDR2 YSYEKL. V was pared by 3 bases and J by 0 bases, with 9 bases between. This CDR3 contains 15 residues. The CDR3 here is CASSHRDASYNEQFF. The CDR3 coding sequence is TGCGCCAGCAGCCACCGGGATGCCTCCTACAATGAGCAGTTCTTC.

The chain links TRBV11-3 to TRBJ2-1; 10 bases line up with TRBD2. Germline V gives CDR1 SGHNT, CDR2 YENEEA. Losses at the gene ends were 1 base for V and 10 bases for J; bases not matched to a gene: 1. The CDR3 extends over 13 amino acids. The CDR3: CASSLGTSGEQFF. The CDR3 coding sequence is TGTGCCAGCAGCTTAGGGACTAGCGGAGAGCAGTTCTTC.